The present TCR beta chain was sequenced within a study of T cell responses to AZD1222 COVID-19 vaccine. Only in-frame clones appear in the TCRdb table, and some are missing; sequencing was by immunoSEQ multiplex PCR. The top ten clones hold approximately 2.6% of a sample with some 130,000 clones, 80% to 95% of them seen once. The CDR3 contains 12 residues. Trimming took 8 bases from V and 10 from J, leaving 12 bases between them. CDR1 and CDR2 (germline): LNHDA, SQIVND (reference sequence). This receptor was taken from an adult in good health. This chain joins TRBV19 and TRBJ1-6; D uncertain. The sequences come from peripheral blood, collected on day 0 of AZD1222 vaccination. The CDR3 region has the DNA TGTGCCAGTGCTCCTCGGGGATCACCCCTCCACTTT. It is translated as CASAPRGSPLHF.